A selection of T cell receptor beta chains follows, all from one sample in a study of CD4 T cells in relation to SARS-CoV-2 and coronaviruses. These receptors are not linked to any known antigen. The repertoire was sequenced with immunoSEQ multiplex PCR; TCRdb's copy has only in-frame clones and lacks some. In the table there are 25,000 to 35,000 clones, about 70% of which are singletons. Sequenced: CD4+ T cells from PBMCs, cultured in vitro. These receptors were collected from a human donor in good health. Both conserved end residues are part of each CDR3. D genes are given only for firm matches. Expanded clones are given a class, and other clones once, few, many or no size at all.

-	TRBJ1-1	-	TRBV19	TGTGCCAGTGGGACACTGAACACTGAAGCTTTCTTT	CASGTLNTEAFF
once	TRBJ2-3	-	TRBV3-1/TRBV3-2	TGTGCCAGCAGCCAAGATTGGCGGAGCACAGATACGCAGTATTTT	CASSQDWRSTDTQYF
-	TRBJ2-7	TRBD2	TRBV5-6	TGTGCCAGCAAACACCGACTAGCGACCTCCTACGAGCAGTACTTC	CASKHRLATSYEQYF
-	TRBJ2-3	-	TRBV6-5	TGTGCCAGCAGTTACGACTACACCTATACGCAGTATTTT	CASSYDYTYTQYF
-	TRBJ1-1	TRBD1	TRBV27	TGTGCCAGCAGTTTAGGGGGGACAGGGAACACTGAAGCTTTCTTT	CASSLGGTGNTEAFF
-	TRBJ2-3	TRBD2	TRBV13	TGTGCCAGCAGCTTAGGACTAGCGGGAGCAACAGATACGCAGTATTTT	CASSLGLAGATDTQYF
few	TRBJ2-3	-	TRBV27	TGTGCCAGCAGTTCACTAATCACAGATACGCAGTATTTT	CASSSLITDTQYF
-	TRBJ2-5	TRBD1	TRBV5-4	TGTGCCAGCAGCTTGGGGGCAGGGGGCAGGGAGACCCAGTACTTC	CASSLGAGGRETQYF
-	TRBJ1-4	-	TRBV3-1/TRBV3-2	TGTGCCAGCAGCCAACTAAACAGCGTTAATGAAAAACTGTTTTTT	CASSQLNSVNEKLFF
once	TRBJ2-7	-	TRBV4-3	TGCGCCAGCAGCCAAGAATTCCGAAGTTCTTACGAGCAGTACTTC	CASSQEFRSSYEQYF